This T cell receptor beta chain was sequenced during a study of blood T cell repertoires in COVID-19. Study overall: Sites in the United States, Italy and Spain provided acute and convalescent COVID-19 samples. From T cells, B-cell-depleted T cells, or PBMCs came the material, which was cDNA or gDNA.

This clone has just one count. Trimming stripped 2 bases from V and 2 bases from J, with 9 bases between. The CDR3 runs to 14 residues. From germline, CDR1 is KGHSH and CDR2 LQKENI. One Seattle source followed patients from active infection through their disease course. Source study methods: Reference gene primer amplification gave estimated nucleated cell counts. Produced via immunoSEQ multiplex PCR; TCRdb's table is partial and in-frame only. Clonal size and the V and J genes are those of that table, whereas D and trimming came from the DNA. The sample includes 200,000 to 250,000 clones, around 90% of them seen just once.

Sequencing input: peripheral blood. This TCR was sampled from a man under 40 with COVID-19, enrolled during active disease. V gene TRBV18 combines with J gene TRBJ1-1; TRBD1 is a possible D gene (6 bases). CDR3 in amino acids: CASSPTDSNTEAFF. The DNA of the CDR3 is TGTGCCAGCTCACCAACGGACAGCAACACTGAAGCTTTCTTT.